A selection of T cell receptor beta chains follows, all from one sample in a study of blood T cell repertoires in COVID-19. Clones were read by immunoSEQ multiplex PCR, and TCRdb kept only the in-frame ones, dropping some. This sample has fewer than 200,000 clones, with approximately 82% found just once. Sequencing used PBMCs or T cells enriched from blood (not recorded which). The receptors derive from a woman between 45 and 65 years old who had recovered from COVID-19. CDR3s include the opening cysteine and the closing phenylalanine or tryptophan. Fields, in order: CDR3 protein, CDR3 DNA, D gene, J gene, V gene, clone size. A D gene is named only where the DNA matches it firmly. Size tells how often a clone was seen (once, few, many) or the class of an expanded clone, and some rows leave it out.

CASSPHEEAYGYTF | TGTGCCAGCAGCCCTCATGAAGAGGCCTATGGCTACACCTTC | - | TRBJ1-2 | TRBV9 | -
CSVEEGANQPQHF | TGCAGCGTTGAAGAAGGAGCCAATCAGCCCCAGCATTTT | - | TRBJ1-5 | TRBV29-1 | -
CATSGTASNYGYTF | TGTGCCACCTCCGGGACAGCTTCTAACTATGGCTACACCTTC | TRBD1 | TRBJ1-2 | TRBV10-3 | -
CASSPDRDYGYTF | TGCGCCAGCAGCCCGGACAGGGACTATGGCTACACCTTC | TRBD1 | TRBJ1-2 | TRBV5-1 | -
CASSSDYPSTDTQYF | TGCGCCAGCAGCTCAGACTACCCTAGCACAGATACGCAGTATTTT | - | TRBJ2-3 | TRBV5-1 | -
CASRPGEAGKDEQFF | TGCGCCAGCAGGCCGGGGGAGGCCGGTAAGGATGAGCAGTTCTTC | - | TRBJ2-1 | TRBV10-2 | -
CASSTVDSGATNEKLFF | TGTGCCAGTAGTACGGTAGACTCCGGCGCAACTAATGAAAAACTGTTTTTT | - | TRBJ1-4 | TRBV19 | -
CASSSRLATETQYF | TGTGCCAGCAGCTCCAGACTAGCGACGGAGACCCAGTACTTC | TRBD2 | TRBJ2-5 | TRBV11-2 | -
CASSPGGLADSTDTQYF | TGTGCCAGCAGCCCTGGAGGACTAGCGGATAGCACAGATACGCAGTATTTT | TRBD2 | TRBJ2-3 | TRBV4-2 | -
CASSKQGARTDTQYF | TGTGCCAGCAGCAAACAGGGGGCGAGGACAGATACGCAGTATTTT | - | TRBJ2-3 | TRBV21-1 | -
CASSPLGPEPQHF | TGTGCCAGCAGCCCCCTGGGGCCCGAGCCCCAGCATTTT | - | TRBJ1-5 | TRBV7-9 | -
CASSQTGLNEKLFF | TGTGCCAGTAGCCAGACAGGCCTTAATGAAAAACTGTTTTTT | - | TRBJ1-4 | TRBV19 | -
CARPADRGGYTF | TGTGCCAGACCGGCGGACCGGGGGGGCTACACCTTC | - | TRBJ1-2 | TRBV6-4 | -
CASSVSGTGGNGYTF | TGTGCCAGCAGCGTATCAGGGACAGGGGGCAATGGCTACACCTTC | TRBD1 | TRBJ1-2 | TRBV9 | -
CASMGRLAGRETQYF | TGCGCCAGCATGGGTAGACTAGCGGGACGAGAGACCCAGTACTTC | TRBD2 | TRBJ2-5 | TRBV5-1 | -
CASSPRVPGQGASGYTF | TGTGCCAGCTCACCACGCGTACCGGGACAGGGGGCGTCGGGCTACACCTTC | TRBD1 | TRBJ1-2 | TRBV18 | -
CASSQGHGSYEQYF | TGCGCCAGCAGCCAGGGACACGGATCCTACGAGCAGTACTTC | - | TRBJ2-7 | TRBV5-1 | -
CASSGTEYGYTF | TGCGCCAGCAGCGGGACAGAGTATGGCTACACCTTC | TRBD1 | TRBJ1-2 | TRBV23-1 | -
CASSYSGAGEKLFF | TGTGCCAGCAGTTACAGTGGGGCGGGGGAAAAACTGTTTTTT | - | TRBJ1-4 | TRBV6-6 | -
CASSWEGGSPYEQYF | TGCGCCAGCAGCTGGGAAGGCGGGAGTCCCTACGAGCAGTACTTC | TRBD2 | TRBJ2-7 | TRBV5-1 | -
CASSTDSDRSYGYTF | TGTGCCAGCAGTACGGACTCTGACAGGAGCTATGGCTACACCTTC | - | TRBJ1-2 | TRBV28 | -
CASSEGTSGTGSYNEQFF | TGTGCCAGCAGTGAAGGGACTAGCGGGACGGGCTCCTACAATGAGCAGTTCTTC | TRBD2 | TRBJ2-1 | TRBV25-1 | once
CASSLSFSSYNSPLHF | TGTGCCAGCAGTTTATCTTTTAGTTCCTATAATTCACCCCTCCACTTT | - | TRBJ1-6 | TRBV28 | -
CASRGTSSTDTQYF | TGTGCCAGCAGGGGGACTTCTAGCACAGATACGCAGTATTTT | - | TRBJ2-3 | TRBV2 | -
CASSPPSNEKLFF | TGTGCCAGCTCACCACCCAGTAATGAAAAACTGTTTTTT | - | TRBJ1-4 | TRBV18 | once
CASKTGLADTQYF | TGTGCCAGTAAAACAGGGTTGGCAGATACGCAGTATTTT | - | TRBJ2-3 | TRBV19 | -
CASSLRGTPATDTQYF | TGTGCCAGCAGTTTACGGGGGACCCCTGCCACAGATACGCAGTATTTT | - | TRBJ2-3 | TRBV27 | -
CASSSPGFPLYNEQFF | TGTGCCAGCAGTTCCCCTGGTTTTCCACTATACAATGAGCAGTTCTTC | - | TRBJ2-1 | TRBV28 | once
CASSSAGSRAFF | TGTGCCAGCAGTTCTGCGGGGAGCCGGGCTTTCTTT | - | TRBJ1-1 | TRBV28 | -
CASSLAGARNTQYF | TGTGCCAGCAGTTTAGCGGGGGCCAGAAATACGCAGTATTTT | - | TRBJ2-3 | TRBV28 | -
CASSSGLAGPFDEQYF | TGTGCCAGCAGCTCGGGACTAGCGGGACCGTTTGACGAGCAGTACTTC | TRBD2 | TRBJ2-7 | TRBV7-9 | few
CASSIGGARSSYNEQFF | TGTGCCAGCAGCATCGGTGGGGCCCGAAGCTCCTACAATGAGCAGTTCTTC | - | TRBJ2-1 | TRBV11-2 | -
CASSVGGKGELFF | TGTGCCAGCAGTGTTGGGGGCAAAGGGGAGCTGTTTTTT | - | TRBJ2-2 | TRBV3-1/TRBV3-2 | -
CASSLNSGGEAFF | TGTGCCAGCAGCTTAAATTCGGGTGGTGAAGCTTTCTTT | - | TRBJ1-1 | TRBV7-2 | -
CASRPPGQGAHYGYTF | TGCGCCAGCAGACCGCCCGGACAGGGGGCGCACTATGGCTACACCTTC | TRBD1 | TRBJ1-2 | TRBV10-2 | -
CAWDPRGAGELFF | TGTGCCTGGGATCCGCGTGGAGCCGGGGAGCTGTTTTTT | - | TRBJ2-2 | TRBV30 | few
CASSPRLTTVGETQYF | TGTGCCAGCAGCCCTCGCCTGACTACGGTGGGAGAGACCCAGTACTTC | - | TRBJ2-5 | TRBV7-8 | once
CATSTADFTDTQYF | TGTGCCACCAGTACAGCGGACTTCACAGATACGCAGTATTTT | - | TRBJ2-3 | TRBV24-1 | once
CASSPGVGSPLHF | TGTGCCAGCAGCCCGGGAGTCGGGTCACCCCTCCACTTT | - | TRBJ1-6 | TRBV7-6 | -
CSASRDRSTDTQYF | TGCAGTGCTAGTCGGGACAGGAGCACAGATACGCAGTATTTT | TRBD1 | TRBJ2-3 | TRBV20-1 | -
CASRSSGVREIGSYEQYF | TGTGCCAGCAGGAGTAGCGGTGTCCGTGAGATAGGCTCCTACGAGCAGTACTTC | - | TRBJ2-7 | TRBV27 | -
CASSIGQLNYGYTF | TGTGCCAGCAGCATAGGACAGCTTAACTATGGCTACACCTTC | - | TRBJ1-2 | TRBV9 | -
CASSFGDRDNYGYTF | TGCGCCAGCAGCTTCGGGGACAGGGATAACTATGGCTACACCTTC | TRBD1 | TRBJ1-2 | TRBV5-1 | -
CATSRGAGVDNEQFF | TGTGCCACCAGCAGAGGGGCGGGGGTAGACAATGAGCAGTTCTTC | TRBD2 | TRBJ2-1 | TRBV15 | -
CAISGAPNEQFF | TGTGCCATCAGTGGGGCCCCTAATGAGCAGTTCTTC | - | TRBJ2-1 | TRBV10-3 | -
CASRGQVKTEAFF | TGTGCCAGCAGGGGACAGGTAAAAACTGAAGCTTTCTTT | TRBD1 | TRBJ1-1 | TRBV27 | -
CASSYNQGWAETQYF | TGCGCCAGCAGCTACAACCAGGGGTGGGCAGAGACCCAGTACTTC | - | TRBJ2-5 | TRBV5-1 | once
CASSKTSGDEQFF | TGTGCCAGCAGCAAGACTAGCGGGGATGAGCAGTTCTTC | TRBD2 | TRBJ2-1 | TRBV5-4 | -
CASSSGGMAGYTDTQYF | TGCGCCAGCAGCTCGGGGGGTATGGCGGGTTACACAGATACGCAGTATTTT | TRBD2 | TRBJ2-3 | TRBV5-1 | -
CASSLVAVGGHEQFF | TGTGCCAGCAGCTTAGTGGCCGTTGGGGGCCATGAGCAGTTCTTC | - | TRBJ2-1 | TRBV7-2 | -
CASRPLDRGHEQFF | TGTGCCAGCAGACCCCTTGACAGGGGTCATGAGCAGTTCTTC | TRBD1 | TRBJ2-1 | TRBV6-6 | -
CASSPASIEQFF | TGTGCCAGCTCACCGGCCTCCATTGAGCAGTTCTTC | - | TRBJ2-1 | TRBV18 | -
CASSPPLGGPPEQYF | TGTGCCAGCTCACCACCTCTGGGAGGGCCCCCCGAGCAGTACTTC | TRBD2 | TRBJ2-7 | TRBV18 | -